This T cell receptor beta chain derives from a study of shared clonotypes between healthy human individuals (dated by TCRdb to about 2020). Regarding the complete study: The cohort included three men and a couple of women between 18 and 49 years of age. Different laboratories and diverse techniques were used to prepare libraries and sequence TCR repertoires, to increase sequencing depth and limit assay-specific biases. Blood TCR repertoires of five healthy adults were deeply sequenced to estimate repertoire size and the extent of clonotype sharing between individuals. For each donor, CD4 naive and CD4 memory were each given three plates, CD8 naive was given two plates, and CD8 memory was given one plate. Per donor, leukapheresis produced somewhere between about 0.94 and 9.5 billion PBMCs. The full study reports these points: Compared with non-shared clonotypes, clonotypes shared by all four sorted-subset donors had higher generation probabilities. Based on pairwise subsampling, the degree of clonotype sharing among donors was expected to be affected by sequencing depth. Rarefaction of sorted-subset datasets indicated incomplete sequencing despite the large sequencing depth. Naive subsets generally had larger estimated clonotype richness than memory subsets. When several donors were compared, the shared fraction of clonotypes was 5% to 6.5% for naive CD4, around 3.5% for naive CD8, more than 2% for memory CD4, and roughly 0.4% for memory CD8. Because the study included only a small number of donors, the genetic and exposure-history diversity represented was limited. Only blood was sampled, and tissue TCR repertoires likely differ from those in blood.

Turning to this clone: This receptor's antigen is unknown. Base qualities are not provided; no much larger clone lies one nucleotide away.

The donors were healthy, HIV-negative adults who had no recently reported acute infections or vaccinations. Every donor was a Caucasian adult residing in Nashville, Tennessee, USA. Magnetic negative selection was used to enrich CD4+ T cells, after which naive cells were positively selected on CD45RA and the negative fraction became the memory subset. Blood was collected by leukapheresis, and PBMCs were isolated by Ficoll-Histopaque density gradient centrifugation and then cryopreserved in liquid nitrogen vapor phase. Analytical flow cytometry was used to check the purity and quantity of each magnetically sorted T cell population. From each sorted fraction, genomic DNA was isolated and quantified by UV absorbance on a Nanodrop 2000c. The V end gives up 2 bases and the J end 4 bases, leaving 10 bases in the junction not matched to a gene. CDR1 and CDR2, looked up from the germline V gene, are MGHDK and SYGVNS. The CDR3 spans 16 residues, from the cysteine through the phenylalanine. Only the CDR3 DNA stays, 48 bases, in frame from base 1.

Using the deep immunoSEQ assay, multiplex PCR amplified TCR CDR3 regions from genomic DNA. For each cell subset, the extracted genomic DNA was distributed evenly across all wells of several immunoSEQ 96-well plates, and each plate served as one replicate. Each replicate PCR for sorted subsets received around 200 ng genomic DNA, equal to roughly 33,000 T cell genomes. Purified libraries were measured with a Qubit 3.0 fluorometer, size-checked on a Bioanalyzer 2100, and measured again with the KAPA Library Quantification kit. Each immunoSEQ 96-well plate was sequenced on its own single-read 150-cycle Illumina NextSeq 550 flow cell. Regarding the original processing steps: Because only junctional sequences without quality scores were contained in the immunoSEQ output, filtering matching that applied to full-length reads could not be performed. Sequences were annotated with PyIR, a Python wrapper for IgBLAST v1.9, and V/J genes and CDR3 were assigned using IMGT germline references. Reads with weak V/J assignments (E-value above 1e-6), missing CDR3, stop codons, out-of-frame junctions, or ambiguous translated residues were removed. A V3J clonotype was defined by an identical inferred V gene, J gene, and CDR3 amino acid sequence. Percentage overlap between repertoires was computed as shared unique clonotypes divided by the size of the smaller repertoire. Three approaches were used to assess repertoire richness: RTK rarefaction, the Chao1 estimator, and Recon v2.1 estimates of unobserved clonotypes. OLGA was used to compute generation probabilities for all TCRbeta clonotypes that the gDNA method yielded from a few donors. As stored in TCRdb, this immuneACCESS dataset retains in-frame rearrangements with V and J assigned. A fraction of the clones does not appear; measured against another copy, unresolved V genes explain less than half of the discrepancy, and the remainder lacks a known reason. The D gene and trimming were derived from the DNA, and the V and J assignments and clone size from that table. The sample table lists millions of clones, over 85% of them with a count of one. Jointly, the top ten make up roughly 0.13% of the sample.

The V gene is TRBV25-1 and the J gene is TRBJ2-7, and 8 bases in between align with TRBD1. Input material: naive CD4+ T cells sorted from blood. The label giving this sample's cell subset or site can be read as: CD45RA+ positively selected. The receptor comes from a man between 18 and 35 years old in good health. CDR3 region: CASSEARLTGAYEQYF. Here is the DNA: TGTGCCAGCAGTGAAGCCCGGTTGACAGGGGCATACGAGCAGTACTTC.